A selection of T cell receptor beta chains follows, all from one sample in a study of blood T cell repertoires in COVID-19. Libraries were prepared by immunoSEQ multiplex PCR; TCRdb keeps only in-frame clonotypes and omits some of them. The sample includes tens of thousands of clones, about 87% of them seen just once. Input material: peripheral blood. These receptors came from a human donor in a cohort sampled during active COVID-19. Both conserved end residues are part of each CDR3. The order of the fields is J gene, D gene, clone size, V gene, CDR3 DNA, CDR3 protein. D genes are given only for firm matches. Some rows have no size entry. The others give once, few or many, or a class for an expanded clone.

J: TRBJ2-7
D: TRBD2
size: .
V: TRBV28
DNA: TGTGCCAGCAGTTTAACTAGCGGGAGACGGGAGCAGTACTTC
CDR3: CASSLTSGRREQYF

J: TRBJ2-5
D: .
size: few
V: TRBV19
DNA: TGTGCCAGTAGTACTAGGGACTGGCAAGAGACCCAGTACTTC
CDR3: CASSTRDWQETQYF

J: TRBJ2-6
D: .
size: .
V: TRBV19
DNA: TGTGCCAGTAGTGGGAGTAGCTCTGGGGCCAACGTCCTGACTTTC
CDR3: CASSGSSSGANVLTF

J: TRBJ2-7
D: TRBD1
size: .
V: TRBV28
DNA: TGTGCCAGCAGTTCTCCCGGGACAGCCACCTACGAGCAGTACTTC
CDR3: CASSSPGTATYEQYF

J: TRBJ1-2
D: .
size: .
V: TRBV9
DNA: TGTGCCAGCAGCGTAGGCGGTAACTCTGGCTACACCTTC
CDR3: CASSVGGNSGYTF

J: TRBJ2-1
D: .
size: .
V: TRBV12-5
DNA: TGTGCTAGTGGTTTGGGGGCGAGCTCCTACAATGAGCAGTTCTTC
CDR3: CASGLGASSYNEQFF

J: TRBJ2-2
D: .
size: once
V: TRBV21-1
DNA: TGTGCCAGCAGCAATAAGTACAGGGACATCAGGGAGCTGTTTTTT
CDR3: CASSNKYRDIRELFF

J: TRBJ2-1
D: TRBD2
size: .
V: TRBV5-8
DNA: TGTGCCAGCAGCTTGGTGCGGGAGCTGCAGTTCTTC
CDR3: CASSLVRELQFF

J: TRBJ2-7
D: .
size: .
V: TRBV30
DNA: TGTGCCTGGAGTTATCTAGGGACTGACTCCTACGAGCAGTACTTC
CDR3: CAWSYLGTDSYEQYF

J: TRBJ2-1
D: .
size: medium-sized
V: TRBV2
DNA: TGTGCCAGCAAAGACTCCCCCTACAATGAGCAGTTCTTC
CDR3: CASKDSPYNEQFF

J: TRBJ1-6
D: .
size: .
V: TRBV1
DNA: TGCACCAGCAGCCAAGACTCGGGTCGTTCACCCCTCCACTTT
CDR3: CTSSQDSGRSPLHF

J: TRBJ1-4
D: TRBD1
size: .
V: TRBV5-8
DNA: TGTGCCAGCAGCTTGGGAACGGGACAGGGGCCTCGCCTCTTTTTT
CDR3: CASSLGTGQGPRLFF

J: TRBJ2-7
D: .
size: .
V: TRBV3-1/TRBV3-2
DNA: TGTGCCAGCAGCTATGGACATTTCGAGCAGTACTTC
CDR3: CASSYGHFEQYF

J: TRBJ1-2
D: .
size: once
V: TRBV27
DNA: TGTGCCAGCAGTTTAAATTGGGCGCTCTCGGGGAACTATGGCTACACCTTC
CDR3: CASSLNWALSGNYGYTF

J: TRBJ2-2
D: TRBD1
size: .
V: TRBV19
DNA: TGTGCCAGTAGTATAGTAAGGACAGGATTCGCCGGGGAGCTGTTTTTT
CDR3: CASSIVRTGFAGELFF

J: TRBJ2-5
D: .
size: .
V: TRBV30
DNA: TGTGCCTGGAGGAGTGAAGAGACCCAGTACTTC
CDR3: CAWRSEETQYF

J: TRBJ1-5
D: .
size: few
V: TRBV2
DNA: TGTGCCAGCAAACAACAGGGCGTCAGTCAGCCCCAGCATTTT
CDR3: CASKQQGVSQPQHF

J: TRBJ2-7
D: .
size: .
V: TRBV6-6
DNA: TGTGCCATAGGTACAGGTAACTCCTACGAGCAGTACTTC
CDR3: CAIGTGNSYEQYF

J: TRBJ2-3
D: .
size: once
V: TRBV29-1
DNA: TGCAGCGTTGAAGGGGGGCGCGGAGATACGCAGTATTTT
CDR3: CSVEGGRGDTQYF

J: TRBJ2-3
D: TRBD2
size: .
V: TRBV24-1
DNA: TGTGCCACCAGTGACCCTCCCTTGGCGGGGGTTCAAGATACGCAGTATTTT
CDR3: CATSDPPLAGVQDTQYF

J: TRBJ2-5
D: .
size: .
V: TRBV7-6
DNA: TGTGCCAGCAGCTTAGGATGGGCTGTCGGACAGCAAGAGACCCAGTACTTC
CDR3: CASSLGWAVGQQETQYF

J: TRBJ2-5
D: TRBD2
size: .
V: TRBV7-2
DNA: TGTGCCAGCAGCTTGGCTAGCGGGGGGGCCCGTGAGACCCAGTACTTC
CDR3: CASSLASGGARETQYF

J: TRBJ2-7
D: .
size: few
V: TRBV18
DNA: TGTGCCAGCTCACCCCTACAGGGAACCTACGAGCAGTACTTC
CDR3: CASSPLQGTYEQYF

J: TRBJ2-5
D: TRBD2
size: once
V: TRBV30
DNA: TGTGCCTGGACTAGCGGCCAAGAGACCCAGTACTTC
CDR3: CAWTSGQETQYF

J: TRBJ1-6
D: TRBD1
size: .
V: TRBV6-6
DNA: TGTGCCAGCAGTATCGGACAGGGCAGCTCACCCCTCCACTTT
CDR3: CASSIGQGSSPLHF

J: TRBJ2-1
D: TRBD2
size: .
V: TRBV5-1
DNA: TGCGCCAGCAGCGGAGGGACTAGCGGGAGGTGGTATGAGCAGTTCTTC
CDR3: CASSGGTSGRWYEQFF

J: TRBJ2-7
D: TRBD1
size: .
V: TRBV5-8
DNA: TGTGCCAGCAGCAGGACAGGGGTCAATTCCTACGAGCAGTACTTC
CDR3: CASSRTGVNSYEQYF

J: TRBJ1-1
D: .
size: few
V: TRBV6-2/TRBV6-3
DNA: TGTGCCAGCAGTTACAGCTTTTGGAACACTGAAGCTTTCTTT
CDR3: CASSYSFWNTEAFF

J: TRBJ2-5
D: TRBD2
size: .
V: TRBV5-6
DNA: TGTGCCAGCAGCTTTATCCAGCGGGACTCCCAGTACTTC
CDR3: CASSFIQRDSQYF

J: TRBJ1-3
D: .
size: once
V: TRBV10-3
DNA: TGTGCCATCAGTGACCCAGCGTATGGAAGAAACACCATATATTTT
CDR3: CAISDPAYGRNTIYF

J: TRBJ1-1
D: TRBD1
size: .
V: TRBV5-1
DNA: TGCGCCAGCAGCCCTTGGGGGACACAGGGGACGAACACTGAAGCTTTCTTT
CDR3: CASSPWGTQGTNTEAFF

J: TRBJ1-2
D: .
size: .
V: TRBV28
DNA: TGTGCCAGCAGTCCCCCTCAGTCTAACTATGGCTACACCTTC
CDR3: CASSPPQSNYGYTF

J: TRBJ2-5
D: .
size: .
V: TRBV3-1/TRBV3-2
DNA: TGTGCCAGCAGCCAAGGAGGCCAGTACCAAGAGACCCAGTACTTC
CDR3: CASSQGGQYQETQYF

J: TRBJ1-3
D: .
size: .
V: TRBV3-1/TRBV3-2
DNA: TGTGCCAGCAGCCAAGACTGGGGGCCCGGAAACACCATATATTTT
CDR3: CASSQDWGPGNTIYF

J: TRBJ2-1
D: TRBD2
size: .
V: TRBV24-1
DNA: TGTGCCACCAGTGAAGCGGGAGGAGGCTACAATGAGCAGTTCTTC
CDR3: CATSEAGGGYNEQFF

J: TRBJ2-1
D: TRBD2
size: .
V: TRBV29-1
DNA: TGCAGCGTTAATCGGGGGGGTCTGTCGTTCTTC
CDR3: CSVNRGGLSFF

J: TRBJ2-1
D: .
size: .
V: TRBV9
DNA: TGTGCCAGCAGCGTAGCCCAGGGACTTTACAATGAGCAGTTCTTC
CDR3: CASSVAQGLYNEQFF

J: TRBJ1-2
D: .
size: .
V: TRBV30
DNA: TGTGCCTGGAGTTTGGGGCCTAGACCCACGGGCTACACCTTC
CDR3: CAWSLGPRPTGYTF

J: TRBJ2-1
D: TRBD2
size: .
V: TRBV6-1
DNA: TGTGCCAGCAGTGACCCGACTAGCGGGGGCCTGGGGAATGAGCAGTTCTTC
CDR3: CASSDPTSGGLGNEQFF

J: TRBJ1-2
D: .
size: .
V: TRBV5-1
DNA: TGCGCCAGCTCATCGGGGGTAAGGATCTATGGCTACACCTTC
CDR3: CASSSGVRIYGYTF

J: TRBJ2-2
D: .
size: .
V: TRBV6-1
DNA: TGTGCCAGCAGTGAAACCCGGGGGAACACCGGGGAGCTGTTTTTT
CDR3: CASSETRGNTGELFF